A single sample is the source of the 19 T cell receptor beta chains below, sequenced in a study of blood T cells in healthy people across ages. A second about 7 to 11 cycle PCR used barcoded and J-beta primers. TCRdb reprocessed the 5' RACE reads with MiXCR, giving one entry per CDR3 protein. This table has 800,000 or so distinct CDR3 sequences, 35% to 60% appearing once. The specimen was blood. The receptors originated from a man at least 80 years old in good health.

The V gene is TRBV3-1, the J gene TRBJ2-1, with D maybe TRBD1 (6 bases). This CDR3 is 18 amino acids long. Trimming left V 0 bases short and J 4 bases short, with 19 bases between. Germline CDR1 and CDR2: LGHDT and YNNKEL (reference sequence). The CDR3 spells CASSQDKGESSRYNEQFF. In nucleotides, the CDR3 is TGTGCCAGCAGCCAAGATAAGGGGGAGAGTTCCCGATACAATGAGCAGTTCTTC.

This clonotype was counted a single time. The genes are TRBV5-1 and TRBJ2-1, with 7 bases matching TRBD2. The CDR3 contains 15 residues. The germline CDR1 and CDR2 sequences are SGHRS and YFSETQ. After removal of 0 bases from V and 6 bases from J, the junction contained 6 bases not matched to a gene. In nucleotides, the CDR3 is TGCGCCAGCAGCTTGGGGGGCGGGAGTGGCAATGAGCAGTTCTTC. It translates to CASSLGGGSGNEQFF. Based on the CDR3 plus reference TRBV5-1 and TRBJ2-1, the full variable domain is KAGVTQTPRYLIKTRGQQVTLSCSPISGHRSVSWYQQTPGQGLQFLFEYFSETQRNKGNFPGRFSGRQFSNSRSEMNVSTLELGDSALYLCASSLGGGSGNEQFFGPGTRLTVL.

As regards this clonotype: An end of the junction differs from the germline gene, which may be a read error. The chain has TRBV12-3 or TRBV12-4 and TRBJ2-3, with 7 nucleotides matching TRBD2. The CDR3 is made up of 13 amino acids. Here the CDR3 DNA reads TGTGCCACTGGGGCGGGAGCGACAGAGACGCAGTATTTT. Translation: CATGAGATETQYF.

This chain connects TRBV20-1 to TRBJ1-2; D is possibly TRBD1 (6 bases). The CDR3 runs 12 residues. Trimming removed 3 bases from V and 3 bases from J, with 8 bases in between. Germline assignment: CDR1 DFQATT and CDR2 SNEGSKA (reference sequence). CDR3 coding DNA: TGCAGTGCTAGGAACAGGGACTATGGCTACACCTTC. This gives the protein CSARNRDYGYTF.

Remarks on this clonotype: A much more abundant neighbour one base away suggests this may be a read error. J is TRBJ2-5 and V is TRBV7-2; the D is unclear. Germline lookup yields CDR1 SGHTA and CDR2 FQGNSA. The V end was cut by 2 bases, the J end by 11 bases, with 18 bases between. The CDR3 contains 14 residues. The CDR3 reads CASSLPESYNEQYF. The CDR3 nucleotides are TGTGCCAGCAGCTTACCAGAAAGCTACAATGAGCAGTACTTC.

In this sample, this clonotype turned up a few times. The chain combines TRBV20-1 with TRBJ2-1; a weak D match, TRBD2 (6 bases). The CDR3 contains 14 residues. With 6 bases removed from V and 7 bases from J, the gap between germline ends came to 19 bases. Germline V CDR1 and CDR2: DFQATT, SNEGSKA (reference sequence). The CDR3 region is CSAGTRDFRNEQFF. CDR3 bases: TGCAGTGCGGGTACCAGGGACTTTAGAAATGAGCAGTTCTTC.

The chain joins TRBV12-3 or TRBV12-4 to TRBJ2-5; weak D call: TRBD2 (6 bases). Trimming pared 3 bases from V and 5 bases from J, leaving 19 bases between. There are 16 residues in the CDR3. The DNA for the CDR3 is TGTGCCAGCAGTTTCGTCGCGGGGAGTTCTTCCGAGACCCAGTACTTC. Protein sequence: CASSFVAGSSSETQYF.

This clonotype was seen more than once but under ten times. Being one base from a much bigger clone, this may be a read error. The CDR3 reads CASSLGGRQGVTQFF. CDR3 nucleotides: TGTGCCAGCAGCTTAGGAGGAAGACAGGGTGTGACCCAGTTCTTC. The rearrangement joins TRBV7-8 to TRBJ2-1, with TRBD1 identical over 7 bases. Germline loops: CDR1 SGHVS, CDR2 FQNEAQ. This CDR3 contains 15 residues. V shed 1 base, J shed 13 bases, and the junction held 13 bases outside the gene matches.

The rearrangement joins TRBV12-3 or TRBV12-4 to TRBJ1-1; 8 nucleotides line up with TRBD1. There are 14 residues in the CDR3. Trimming removed 3 bases from V and 6 bases from J; junction bases left unmatched: 6. CDR3 sequence: CASSFRDRSPEAFF. CDR3 nucleotides: TGTGCCAGCAGTTTCAGGGACAGGTCCCCTGAAGCTTTCTTT.

The chain joins TRBV5-1 to TRBJ2-2; 7 bases agree with TRBD1. V lost 4 bases and J lost 0; bases outside the gene matches: 6. The CDR3 has 16 residues. The germline V gene encodes CDR1 SGHRS and CDR2 YFSETQ. CDR3 bases: TGCGCCAGCAGCCCTTCCCAGGGGGCGAACACCGGGGAGCTGTTTTTT. It translates to CASSPSQGANTGELFF.

Concerning this clonotype itself: A much larger clone lies a single base off, so this may be a read error. This sequence joins TRBV10-3 and TRBJ1-5; possible D gene TRBD1, 5 bases. This CDR3 comprises 13 residues. V dropped 4 bases and J dropped 5 bases, with 9 bases sitting between them. The germline V gene has CDR1 ENHRY and CDR2 SYGVKD. The CDR3 DNA reads as TGTGCCATCAGTGGGTCGGGGGATCAGCCCCAGCATTTT. As protein: CAISGSGDQPQHF.

This clonotype was picked up one time. The chain has TRBV7-3 and TRBJ2-7, with D perhaps TRBD2 (5 bases). The CDR3 contains 16 residues. Germline CDR1 is SGHTA and CDR2 is FQGTGA. The V end lost 2 bases, the J end lost 4 bases, and 18 bases lay between the germline ends. The CDR3 region has the DNA TGTGCCAGCAGCTTATTCGGAGGCCTCAGGAATTACGAGCAGTACTTC. Translating it yields CASSLFGGLRNYEQYF. The variable domain in full, completed from reference TRBV7-3 and TRBJ2-7, reads GAGVSQTPSNKVTEKGKYVELRCDPISGHTALYWYRQSLGQGPEFLIYFQGTGAADDSGLPNDRFFAVRPEGSVSTLKIQRTERGDSAVYLCASSLFGGLRNYEQYFGPGTRLTVT.

This chain links TRBV30 with TRBJ2-3; weak D call: TRBD1 (6 bases). V gave up 3 bases and J gave up 5 bases, with 18 bases separating them. Germline V gene sequence: CDR1 GTSNPN, CDR2 SVGIG (reference sequence). CDR3 size: 15 residues. The chain's CDR3 is CAWRAFGGAEDTQYF. DNA of the CDR3: TGTGCCTGGAGAGCCTTTGGGGGCGCGGAAGATACGCAGTATTTT.

V gene TRBV6-1 combines with J gene TRBJ1-1; no clear D gene. Germline lookup yields CDR1 MNHNS and CDR2 SASEGT. The CDR3 spans 13 residues. V lost 7 bases and J 2 bases, leaving 11 bases between the germline ends. Here the CDR3 DNA reads TGTGCCAGCACGCCGGGCGATAACACTGAAGCTTTCTTT. Translated, it gives CASTPGDNTEAFF.

This clonotype was seen many times. The J gene is TRBJ2-3, the V gene TRBV9, with 12 bases that match TRBD2. The length of the CDR3 is 16 residues. The germline V gene has CDR1 SGDLS and CDR2 YYNGEE. V trimming: 0 bases; J trimming: 4 bases; junction bases outside the gene matches: 3. The CDR3 reads CASSVGLAGVADTQYF. Written as DNA, the CDR3 is TGTGCCAGCAGCGTAGGACTAGCGGGAGTTGCAGATACGCAGTATTTT.

V gene TRBV5-6 combines with J gene TRBJ1-2; D ambiguous. The CDR3 consists of 15 residues. Germline V gives CDR1 SGHDT, CDR2 YYEEEE. The V and J ends lost 0 bases and 4 bases respectively, with 13 bases between them. The CDR3 reads CASSLDGARAYGYTF. The CDR3 DNA reads TGTGCCAGCAGCTTGGATGGCGCGCGTGCCTATGGCTACACCTTC.

Concerning this clonotype: Without the conserved terminal phenylalanine or tryptophan, this CDR3 likely stems from a read error. This chain connects TRBV2 to TRBJ2-1, with 7 bases identical to TRBD2. The CDR3 covers 16 residues. J lost 1 base, V lost 6 bases, and 9 bases had no gene match. Germline V gene sequence: CDR1 SNHLY, CDR2 FYNNEI. The CDR3 here is CASRGWGGRSYNEQFS. CDR3 in DNA: TGTGCCAGCAGAGGGTGGGGCGGGAGATCCTACAATGAGCAGTTCTCC.

The chain combines TRBV21-1 with TRBJ2-5; the listed D gene, TRBD2, was not tested against the DNA. TRBV21-1 represents a pseudogene. The CDR3 is 14 amino acids. CDR3 nucleotides: TGTGCCAGCAAGATGTGGGACTGGCAAGAGACCCAGTACTTC. It yields the protein CASKMWDWQETQYF.

The V call is TRBV12-3 or TRBV12-4, the J call TRBJ2-3; D is perhaps TRBD2 (6 bases). Between the trimmed V and J ends, which lost 6 bases and 5 bases, there was a span of 18 bases. This CDR3 has 15 residues. The CDR3 DNA reads as TGTGCCAGCAGCAGCCGAGAGACTAGGGGAGATACGCAGTATTTT. Encoded protein: CASSSRETRGDTQYF.